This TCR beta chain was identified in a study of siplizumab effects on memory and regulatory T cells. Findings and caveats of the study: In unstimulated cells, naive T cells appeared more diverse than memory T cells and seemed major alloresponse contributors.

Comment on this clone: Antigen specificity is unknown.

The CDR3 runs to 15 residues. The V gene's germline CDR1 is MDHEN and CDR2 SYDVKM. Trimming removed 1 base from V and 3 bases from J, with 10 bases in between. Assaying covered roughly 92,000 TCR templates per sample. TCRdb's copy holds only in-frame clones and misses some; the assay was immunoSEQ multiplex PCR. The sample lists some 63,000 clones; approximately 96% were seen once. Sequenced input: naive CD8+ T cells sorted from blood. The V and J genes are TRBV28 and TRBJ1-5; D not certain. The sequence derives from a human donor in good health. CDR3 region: CASSLSHSYNQPQHF. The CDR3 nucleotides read TGTGCCAGCAGTTTATCTCACAGCTACAATCAGCCCCAGCATTTT.